The T cell receptor (beta chain) under discussion was sequenced for a study of blood T cells in healthy people across ages. Turning to the study itself: Researchers report that template switching captured about one barcoded beta molecule per two T cells.

The length of the CDR3 is 12 residues. Germline values: CDR1 MDHEN, CDR2 SYDVKM. General study points: Both naive CD4+ cell counts and diversity were greater in long-lived donors than in aged donors. The percentage of naive T cells correlated strongly with TCR beta diversity.

Together with a sample-barcoded 5' primer, a J-beta primer mix was included in a second PCR lasting roughly 6 to 12 cycles. Each cDNA molecule carried a tag from a template-switch adaptor that contained 12 random nucleotides. Using its own MiXCR run on the 5' RACE reads, TCRdb lists one record per CDR3 protein. The data contain hundreds of thousands of distinct CDR3 sequences, roughly three fifths of them singletons. This clonotype was detected once. Antigen unknown. The receptor was derived from a man aged 60 to 69 in good health. The V call is TRBV28, the J call TRBJ2-1, with 8 positions matching TRBD2. The sequenced material came from blood. CDR3 sequence (DNA): TGTGCAGTAGCGGGATTTTACAATGAGCAGTTCTTC. Translating gives CAVAGFYNEQFF.